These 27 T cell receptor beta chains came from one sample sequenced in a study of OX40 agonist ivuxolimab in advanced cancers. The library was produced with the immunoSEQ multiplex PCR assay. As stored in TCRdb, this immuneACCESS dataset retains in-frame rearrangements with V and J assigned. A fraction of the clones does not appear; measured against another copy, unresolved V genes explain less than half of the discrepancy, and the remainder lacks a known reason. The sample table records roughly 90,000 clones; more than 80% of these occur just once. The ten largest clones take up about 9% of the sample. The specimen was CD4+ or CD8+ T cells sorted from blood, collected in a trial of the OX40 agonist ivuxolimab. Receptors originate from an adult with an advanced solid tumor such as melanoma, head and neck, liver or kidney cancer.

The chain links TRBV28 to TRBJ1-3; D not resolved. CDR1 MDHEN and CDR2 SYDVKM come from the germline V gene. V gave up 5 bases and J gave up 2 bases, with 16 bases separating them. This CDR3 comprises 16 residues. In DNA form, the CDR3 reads TGTGCCAGCAGTCCTATCCTATGGGAACCTGGAAACACCATATATTTT. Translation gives CASSPILWEPGNTIYF.

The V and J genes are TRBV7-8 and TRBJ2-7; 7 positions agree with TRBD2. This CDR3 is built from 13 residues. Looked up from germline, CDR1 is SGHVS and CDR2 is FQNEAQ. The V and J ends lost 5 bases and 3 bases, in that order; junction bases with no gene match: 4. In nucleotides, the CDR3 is TGTGCCAGCAGCACCGGACTAGACTACGAGCAGTACTTC. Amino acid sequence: CASSTGLDYEQYF.

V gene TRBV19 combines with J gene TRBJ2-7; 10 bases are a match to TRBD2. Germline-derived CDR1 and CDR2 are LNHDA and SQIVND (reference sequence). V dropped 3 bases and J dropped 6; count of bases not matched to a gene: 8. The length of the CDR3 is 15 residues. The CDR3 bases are TGTGCCAGTAGTATTAGGGCTAGCGGGAGCCGCGAGCAGTACTTC. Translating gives CASSIRASGSREQYF.

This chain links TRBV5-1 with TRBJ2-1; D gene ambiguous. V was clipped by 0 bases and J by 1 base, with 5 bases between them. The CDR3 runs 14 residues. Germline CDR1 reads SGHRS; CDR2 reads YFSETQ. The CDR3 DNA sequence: TGCGCCAGCAGCTTGGTCTTTTCCTACAATGAGCAGTTCTTC. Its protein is CASSLVFSYNEQFF. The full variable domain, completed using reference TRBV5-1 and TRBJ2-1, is KAGVTQTPRYLIKTRGQQVTLSCSPISGHRSVSWYQQTPGQGLQFLFEYFSETQRNKGNFPGRFSGRQFSNSRSEMNVSTLELGDSALYLCASSLVFSYNEQFFGPGTRLTVL.

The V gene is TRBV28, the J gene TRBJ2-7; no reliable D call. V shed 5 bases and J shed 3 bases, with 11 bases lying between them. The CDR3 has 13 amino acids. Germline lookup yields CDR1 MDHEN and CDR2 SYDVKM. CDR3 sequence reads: CASSPEAGYEQYF. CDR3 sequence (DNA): TGTGCCAGCAGTCCTGAGGCAGGCTACGAGCAGTACTTC.

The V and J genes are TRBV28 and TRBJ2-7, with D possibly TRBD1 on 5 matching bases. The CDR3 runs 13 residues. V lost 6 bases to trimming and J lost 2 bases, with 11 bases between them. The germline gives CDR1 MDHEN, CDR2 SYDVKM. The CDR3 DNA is TGTGCCAGCAGCCGTCAGGGTACCTACGAGCAGTACTTC. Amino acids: CASSRQGTYEQYF.

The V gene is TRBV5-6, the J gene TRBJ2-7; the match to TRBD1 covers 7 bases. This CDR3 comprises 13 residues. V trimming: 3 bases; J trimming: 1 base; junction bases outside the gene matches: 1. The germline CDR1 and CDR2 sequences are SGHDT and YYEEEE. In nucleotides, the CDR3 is TGTGCCAGCAGCTCGACAGGGTCCTACGAGCAGTACTTC. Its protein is CASSSTGSYEQYF.

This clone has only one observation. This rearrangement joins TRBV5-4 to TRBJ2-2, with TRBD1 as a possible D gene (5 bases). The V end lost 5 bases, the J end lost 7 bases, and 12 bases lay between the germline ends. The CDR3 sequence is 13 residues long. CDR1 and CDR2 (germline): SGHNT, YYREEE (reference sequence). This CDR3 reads CASRAQGNGELFF. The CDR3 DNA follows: TGTGCCAGCAGAGCCCAGGGTAACGGGGAGCTGTTTTTT. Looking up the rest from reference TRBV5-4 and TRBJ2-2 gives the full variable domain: ETGVTQSPTHLIKTRGQQVTLRCSSQSGHNTVSWYQQALGQGPQFIFQYYREEENGRGNFPPRFSGLQFPNYSSELNVNALELDDSALYLCASRAQGNGELFFGEGSRLTVL.

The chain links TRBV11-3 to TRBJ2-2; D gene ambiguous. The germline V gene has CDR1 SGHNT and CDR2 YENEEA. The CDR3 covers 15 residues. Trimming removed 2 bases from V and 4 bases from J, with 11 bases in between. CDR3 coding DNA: TGTGCCAGCAGCTTATTGGGCCCGGGCACCGGGGAGCTGTTTTTT. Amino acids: CASSLLGPGTGELFF.

CDR3 region: CASSLAGTQETQYF. The CDR3 nucleotides read TGTGCCAGCAGCCTAGCGGGGACCCAAGAGACCCAGTACTTC. The V and J genes are TRBV6-5 and TRBJ2-5; 9 nucleotides agree with TRBD2. The CDR3 is 14 residues long. Per germline, CDR1 MNHEY and CDR2 SVGAGI. V trimming: 6 bases; J trimming: 1 base; junction bases outside the gene matches: 3.

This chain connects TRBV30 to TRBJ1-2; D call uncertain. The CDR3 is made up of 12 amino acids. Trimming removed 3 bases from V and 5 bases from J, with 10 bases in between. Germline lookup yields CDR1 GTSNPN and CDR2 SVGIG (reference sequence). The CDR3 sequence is CAWSELSYGYTF. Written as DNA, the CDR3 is TGTGCCTGGAGCGAACTCTCTTATGGCTACACCTTC. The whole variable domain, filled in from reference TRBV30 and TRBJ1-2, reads SQTIHQWPATLVQPVGSPLSLECTVEGTSNPNLYWYRQAAGRGLQLLFYSVGIGQISSEVPQNLSASRPQDRQFILSSKKLLLSDSGFYLCAWSELSYGYTFGSGTRLTVV.

CDR3 sequence (DNA): TGTGCCAGCAGCTACCGGGACTTCTCCTACAATGAGCAGTTCTTC. As protein: CASSYRDFSYNEQFF. This chain connects TRBV7-8 to TRBJ2-1; perhaps TRBD2 as D (6 bases). This CDR3 comprises 15 residues. In germline, CDR1 is SGHVS, CDR2 FQNEAQ. V lost 4 bases, J lost 0 bases, and 10 bases lay in between.

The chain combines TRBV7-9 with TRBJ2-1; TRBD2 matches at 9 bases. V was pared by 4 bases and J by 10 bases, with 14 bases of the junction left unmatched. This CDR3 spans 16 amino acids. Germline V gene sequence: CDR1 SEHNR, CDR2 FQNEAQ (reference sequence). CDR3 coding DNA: TGTGCCAGCAGCTCCGGCTTGGCTAGCGGGATGCGGGAGCAGTTCTTC. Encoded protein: CASSSGLASGMREQFF.

For the CDR3, the DNA is TGTGCCAGCAGTTGGAGGGGAAGTGAAAAACTGTTTTTT. It is translated as CASSWRGSEKLFF. The J gene is TRBJ1-4, the V gene TRBV27; TRBD1 might be the D (5 bases). The germline CDR1 and CDR2 sequences are MNHEY and SMNVEV (reference sequence). The CDR3 sequence is 13 residues long. With 4 bases removed from V and 7 bases from J, the gap between germline ends came to 10 bases. The whole variable domain, filled in from reference TRBV27 and TRBJ1-4, reads EAQVTQNPRYLITVTGKKLTVTCSQNMNHEYMSWYRQDPGLGLRQIYYSMNVEVTDKGDVPEGYKVSRKEKRNFPLILESPSPNQTSLYFCASSWRGSEKLFFGSGTQLSVL.

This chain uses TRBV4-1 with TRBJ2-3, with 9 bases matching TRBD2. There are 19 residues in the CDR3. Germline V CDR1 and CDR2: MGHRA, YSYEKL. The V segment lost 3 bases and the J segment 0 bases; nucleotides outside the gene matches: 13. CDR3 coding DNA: TGCGCCAGCAGCCACCCGGGTTCTAGCGGGGAAACTAGCACAGATACGCAGTATTTT. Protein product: CASSHPGSSGETSTDTQYF.

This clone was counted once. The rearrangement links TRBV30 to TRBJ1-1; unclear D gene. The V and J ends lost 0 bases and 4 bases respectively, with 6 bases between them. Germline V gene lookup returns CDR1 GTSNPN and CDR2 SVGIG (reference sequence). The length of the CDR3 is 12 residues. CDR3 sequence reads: CAWSVLVTEAFF. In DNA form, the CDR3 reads TGTGCCTGGAGTGTATTAGTCACTGAAGCTTTCTTT.

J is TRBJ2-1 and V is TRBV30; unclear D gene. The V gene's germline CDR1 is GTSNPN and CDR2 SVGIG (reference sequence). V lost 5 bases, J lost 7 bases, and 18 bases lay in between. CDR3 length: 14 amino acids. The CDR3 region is CAWPRVGFGNEQFF. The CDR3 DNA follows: TGTGCCTGGCCCCGAGTTGGATTTGGAAATGAGCAGTTCTTC.

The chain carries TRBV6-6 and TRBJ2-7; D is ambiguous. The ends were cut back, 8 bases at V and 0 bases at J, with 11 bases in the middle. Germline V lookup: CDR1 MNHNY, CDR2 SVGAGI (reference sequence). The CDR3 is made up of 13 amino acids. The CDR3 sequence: CASEPRSSYEQYF. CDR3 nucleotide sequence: TGTGCCAGCGAGCCAAGGAGCTCCTACGAGCAGTACTTC.

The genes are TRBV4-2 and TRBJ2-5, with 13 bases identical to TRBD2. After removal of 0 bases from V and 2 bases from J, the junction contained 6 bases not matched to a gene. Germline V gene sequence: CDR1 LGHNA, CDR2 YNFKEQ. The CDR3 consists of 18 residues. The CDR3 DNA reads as TGTGCCAGCAGCCAAGATGCCGGGACTAGCGGGATGCAAGAGACCCAGTACTTC. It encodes CASSQDAGTSGMQETQYF.

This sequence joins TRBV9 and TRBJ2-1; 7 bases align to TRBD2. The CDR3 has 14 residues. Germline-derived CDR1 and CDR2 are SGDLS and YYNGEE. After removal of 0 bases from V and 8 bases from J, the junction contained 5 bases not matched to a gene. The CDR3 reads CASSVGREADEQFF. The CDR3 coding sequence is TGTGCCAGCAGCGTAGGTCGGGAGGCAGATGAGCAGTTCTTC.

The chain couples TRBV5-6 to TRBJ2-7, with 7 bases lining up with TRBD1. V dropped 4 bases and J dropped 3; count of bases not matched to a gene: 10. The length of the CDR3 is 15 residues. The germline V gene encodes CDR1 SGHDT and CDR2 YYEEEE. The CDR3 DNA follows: TGTGCCAGCAGCATAGAAAGGGACAGCGGCTACGAGCAGTACTTC. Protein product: CASSIERDSGYEQYF.

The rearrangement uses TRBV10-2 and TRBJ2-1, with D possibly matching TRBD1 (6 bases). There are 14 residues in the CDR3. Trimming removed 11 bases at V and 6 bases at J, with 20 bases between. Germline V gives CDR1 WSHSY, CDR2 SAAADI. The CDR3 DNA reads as TGCGCCGGTTCAACAGGGAGTCCAATCAATGAGCAGTTCTTC. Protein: CAGSTGSPINEQFF.

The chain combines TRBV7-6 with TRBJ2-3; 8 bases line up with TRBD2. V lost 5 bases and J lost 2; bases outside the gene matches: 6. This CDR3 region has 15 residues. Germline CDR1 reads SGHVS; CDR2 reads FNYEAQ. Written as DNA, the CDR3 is TGTGCCAGCAGCCCCGGGGGGGGGACCACAGATACGCAGTATTTT. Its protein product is CASSPGGGTTDTQYF.

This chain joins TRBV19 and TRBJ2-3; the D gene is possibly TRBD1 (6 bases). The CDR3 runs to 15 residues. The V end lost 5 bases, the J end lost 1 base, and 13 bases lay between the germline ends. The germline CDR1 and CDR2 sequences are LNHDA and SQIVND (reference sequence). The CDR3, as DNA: TGTGCCAGTAGTCAGGGGACGGCGGGCACAGATACGCAGTATTTT. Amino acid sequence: CASSQGTAGTDTQYF.

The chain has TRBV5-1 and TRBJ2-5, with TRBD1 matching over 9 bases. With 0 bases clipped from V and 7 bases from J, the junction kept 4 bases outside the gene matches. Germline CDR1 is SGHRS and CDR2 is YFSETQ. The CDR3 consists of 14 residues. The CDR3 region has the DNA TGCGCCAGCAGCTTGGGGACAGGGGAGAGGACCCAGTACTTC. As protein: CASSLGTGERTQYF.

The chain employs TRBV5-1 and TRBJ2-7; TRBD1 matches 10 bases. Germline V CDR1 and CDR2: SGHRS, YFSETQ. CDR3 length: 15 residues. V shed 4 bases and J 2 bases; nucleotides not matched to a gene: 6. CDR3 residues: CASSPSGTGAYEQYF. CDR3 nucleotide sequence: TGCGCCAGCAGCCCGTCCGGGACAGGGGCCTACGAGCAGTACTTC. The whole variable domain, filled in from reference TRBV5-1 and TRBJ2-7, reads KAGVTQTPRYLIKTRGQQVTLSCSPISGHRSVSWYQQTPGQGLQFLFEYFSETQRNKGNFPGRFSGRQFSNSRSEMNVSTLELGDSALYLCASSPSGTGAYEQYFGPGTRLTVT.

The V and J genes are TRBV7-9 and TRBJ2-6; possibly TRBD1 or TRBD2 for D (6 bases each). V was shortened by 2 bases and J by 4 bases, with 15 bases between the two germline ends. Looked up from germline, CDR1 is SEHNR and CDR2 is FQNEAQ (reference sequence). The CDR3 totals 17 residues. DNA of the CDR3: TGTGCCAGCAGCTTATTCTCGGGGGCTGCCGGGGCCAACGTCCTGACTTTC. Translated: CASSLFSGAAGANVLTF.